Following are 15 T cell receptor beta chains from one sample sequenced in a study of OX40 agonist ivuxolimab in advanced cancers. The table came from immunoSEQ multiplex PCR; TCRdb's copy has only in-frame clones and leaves some out. The sample records about 80,000 clones, around 94% being singletons. The sequences come from CD4+ or CD8+ T cells sorted from blood, collected in a trial of the OX40 agonist ivuxolimab. The receptors originated from an adult with an advanced solid tumor such as melanoma, head and neck, liver or kidney cancer.

In this sample, this clone turned up once. V usage is TRBV19 and J usage is TRBJ2-1; 9 nucleotides agree with TRBD2. The germline V gene encodes CDR1 LNHDA and CDR2 SQIVND (reference sequence). The CDR3 consists of 18 residues. The V gene end was trimmed by 4 bases and the J gene end by 5 bases; junction bases not matched to a gene: 15. The CDR3 here is CASSTLREGPIWDNEQFF. CDR3 coding DNA: TGTGCCAGTAGTACCTTGCGGGAGGGCCCTATTTGGGACAATGAGCAGTTCTTC.

V gene TRBV6-5 combines with J gene TRBJ2-1; TRBD1 matches at 7 bases. The junction had 14 bases not matched to a gene; V was cut back by 4 bases and J by 8 bases. The CDR3 loop spans 16 amino acids. CDR1 and CDR2 from the germline V gene are MNHEY and SVGAGI. The chain's CDR3 is CASSSPGQQYPYEQFF. The DNA of the CDR3 is TGTGCCAGCAGTTCTCCGGGACAGCAGTACCCGTATGAGCAGTTCTTC.

The chain carries TRBV7-6 and TRBJ1-1; D call uncertain. Trimming cost V 1 base and J 5 bases, with 5 bases left between them. This CDR3 is built from 12 residues. Looked up from germline, CDR1 is SGHVS and CDR2 is FNYEAQ. CDR3 nucleotides: TGTGCCAGCAGCTTAGGCCGAACTGAAGCTTTCTTT. Translation: CASSLGRTEAFF. Variable domain in full (rest from reference TRBV7-6 and TRBJ1-1): GAGVSQSPRYKVTKRGQDVALRCDPISGHVSLYWYRQALGQGPEFLTYFNYEAQQDKSGLPNDRFSAERPEGSISTLTIQRTEQRDSAMYRCASSLGRTEAFFGQGTRLTVV.

In this sample, this clone turned up once. The CDR3 loop is CASSLNSYYEQYF. DNA of the CDR3: TGTGCCAGCAGTTTGAACAGCTACTACGAGCAGTACTTC. The chain is built from TRBV27 and TRBJ2-7, with no clear D. This CDR3 contains 13 residues. V was pared by 3 bases and J by 3 bases, with 9 bases between. CDR1 is MNHEY and CDR2 is SMNVEV in the germline V gene (reference sequence).

There are a few counts of this clone. The V gene is TRBV28, the J gene TRBJ1-1; D may be TRBD1 (6 bases). The CDR3 covers 13 residues. CDR1 MDHEN and CDR2 SYDVKM come from the germline V gene. V was shortened by 4 bases and J by 5 bases, with 11 bases between the two germline ends. CDR3 in DNA: TGTGCCAGCAGTTACTCAGGGGTTACTGAAGCTTTCTTT. Encoded protein: CASSYSGVTEAFF.

The genes are TRBV7-6 and TRBJ2-1; 7 bases fit TRBD2. Per germline, CDR1 SGHVS and CDR2 FNYEAQ. This CDR3 contains 13 residues. V was clipped by 4 bases and J by 9 bases; unmatched bases: 6. CDR3 protein: CASSSGTNREQFF. CDR3 bases: TGTGCCAGCAGCTCCGGGACTAATCGTGAGCAGTTCTTC.

This chain uses TRBV27 with TRBJ2-1, with unresolved D. The CDR3 totals 14 residues. The germline CDR1 and CDR2 sequences are MNHEY and SMNVEV (reference sequence). V gave up 2 bases and J gave up 10 bases, with 15 bases separating them. The CDR3 here is CASSLTPGLREQFF. The DNA of the CDR3 is TGTGCCAGCAGTTTAACTCCCGGGTTGAGGGAGCAGTTCTTC.

The chain carries TRBV7-3 and TRBJ1-1; D unresolved. Trimming pared 1 base from V and 2 bases from J, leaving 14 bases between. This CDR3 has 16 amino acids. Germline loops: CDR1 SGHTA, CDR2 FQGTGA. CDR3 DNA sequence: TGTGCCAGCAGCTTAAAAGGCCTCAGGAAAAACACTGAAGCTTTCTTT. This translates into CASSLKGLRKNTEAFF.

The count of this clone is one. V and J are TRBV7-2 and TRBJ1-3; D remains ambiguous. V gave up 8 bases and J gave up 3 bases, with 8 bases separating them. Germline lookup yields CDR1 SGHTA and CDR2 FQGNSA. The CDR3 is made up of 12 amino acids. CDR3 region: CASFLGGNTIYF. The CDR3 nucleotides read TGTGCCAGCTTCTTGGGTGGAAACACCATATATTTT. The variable domain in full, with the rest retrieved from reference TRBV7-2 and TRBJ1-3, is GAGVSQSPSNKVTEKGKDVELRCDPISGHTALYWYRQSLGQGLEFLIYFQGNSAPDKSGLPSDRFSAERTGGSVSTLTIQRTQQEDSAVYLCASFLGGNTIYFGEGSWLTVV.

J is TRBJ2-7 and V is TRBV2; the match to TRBD2 covers 9 bases. The junction had 14 bases not matched to a gene; V was cut back by 5 bases and J by 6 bases. Germline CDR1 SNHLY, CDR2 FYNNEI. The CDR3 is 16 amino acids. The CDR3 region is CASSPGTSRNYGEQYF. The CDR3, as DNA: TGTGCCAGCAGTCCCGGGACTAGCAGGAACTACGGCGAGCAGTACTTC.

For this clone: The same CDR3 also results from other DNA sequences found in this sample. The chain combines TRBV21-1 with TRBJ2-2. TRBV21-1 is a documented pseudogene. This CDR3 is built from 19 residues. This CDR3 is CASSWVGAGREAGTGELFF. CDR3 coding DNA: TGTGCCAGCAGCTGGGTAGGGGCGGGTCGCGAGGCGGGCACCGGGGAGCTGTTTTTT.

This rearrangement joins TRBV14 to TRBJ2-3, with D hard to call. The V and J ends lost 0 bases and 2 bases respectively, with 15 bases between them. In germline, CDR1 is SGHDN, CDR2 FVKESK. The CDR3 consists of 17 residues. In DNA form, the CDR3 reads TGTGCCAGCAGCCAAGACCCCTTACTATGGCTCACAGATACGCAGTATTTT. Its protein is CASSQDPLLWLTDTQYF.

The chain links TRBV13 to TRBJ1-1; 10 nucleotides line up with TRBD1. V lost 5 bases, J lost 2 bases, and 5 bases stayed unmatched. Germline V CDR1 and CDR2: PRHDT, FYEKMQ (reference sequence). The CDR3 extends over 15 amino acids. The CDR3, as DNA: TGTGCCAGCAGCCCCCGGGACAGGGGAAACACTGAAGCTTTCTTT. Amino acids: CASSPRDRGNTEAFF.

The V call is TRBV27, the J call TRBJ2-5; 8 positions match TRBD2. The trim removed 4 bases at V and 5 bases at J, leaving 6 bases unmatched. The V gene's germline CDR1 is MNHEY and CDR2 SMNVEV (reference sequence). This CDR3 region has 14 residues. CDR3 in amino acids: CASSYREGQETQYF. The CDR3 nucleotides read TGTGCCAGCAGTTACCGGGAGGGCCAGGAGACCCAGTACTTC.

The J gene is TRBJ2-7, the V gene TRBV6-5; D might be TRBD2 (5 bases). The CDR3 runs 14 residues. Germline V gives CDR1 MNHEY, CDR2 SVGAGI. The V gene lost 5 bases and the J gene lost 7 bases, with 18 bases spanning the gap. CDR3 DNA: TGTGCCAGCAGTCGAGGACCAAACCCGGGAGAGCAGTACTTC. Protein sequence: CASSRGPNPGEQYF.